This T cell receptor (beta chain) emerged from a study of identical twins. TCRdb redid the calling of the 5' RACE reads with MiXCR, one entry per CDR3 protein. The sample shows hundreds of thousands of distinct CDR3 sequences, under 8.5% of them seen only once. This clonotype was seen at least ten times. Its antigen is not identified. All donors were healthy Caucasians. Study-wide results and caveats: High-abundance cord blood beta clonotypes had fewer insertions; memory repertoires showed none. Beta out-of-frame twin sharing showed a weaker excess.

The data were also submitted as part of a second study, on yellow fever vaccine responses in identical twins.

Sequencing was carried out using PBMCs. The source is a woman in her late teens or twenties in good health.

CDR3 residues: CASSLVRELLTRQETQYF. The CDR3 DNA follows: TGTGCCAGCAGTTTAGTTAGAGAGCTACTTACGCGCCAAGAGACCCAGTACTTC. V is TRBV28 and J is TRBJ2-5; the D is unclear. The CDR3 runs 18 residues. The V gene lost 2 bases and the J gene lost 1 base, with 20 bases spanning the gap. The germline V gene encodes CDR1 MDHEN and CDR2 SYDVKM.